The clone carrying this TCR beta chain was detected only a few times. Its antigen remains unidentified. The entry originates in a study of beta chain features in type 1 diabetes. Study results and caveats: Moderate but significant shortening of TCRB CDR3s was recorded in all four CD4+ subsets from Type 1 diabetes patients. In the patient group, naive, central memory and Treg TCRB repertoires seemed more alike than in the healthy donor group.

Germline V gives CDR1 SEHNR, CDR2 FQNEAQ (reference sequence). The CDR3 loop spans 12 amino acids. V dropped 1 base and J dropped 9 bases, with 7 bases sitting between them. Every isolated RNA sample was fully reverse transcribed, so sequencing captured expressed TCRB transcripts. The data were produced by immunoSEQ multiplex PCR, yet TCRdb's version contains in-frame clones alone and is incomplete. This table holds 150,000 to 200,000 clones, around 9% found once. The sequenced material came from central memory CD4+ T cells from blood. This clonotype was sampled from a woman younger than 45 with type 1 diabetes. The chain couples TRBV7-9 to TRBJ1-5; D ambiguous. CDR3 sequence: CASSLDSLPQHF. The DNA for the CDR3 is TGTGCCAGCAGCTTAGACAGCCTGCCCCAGCATTTT.